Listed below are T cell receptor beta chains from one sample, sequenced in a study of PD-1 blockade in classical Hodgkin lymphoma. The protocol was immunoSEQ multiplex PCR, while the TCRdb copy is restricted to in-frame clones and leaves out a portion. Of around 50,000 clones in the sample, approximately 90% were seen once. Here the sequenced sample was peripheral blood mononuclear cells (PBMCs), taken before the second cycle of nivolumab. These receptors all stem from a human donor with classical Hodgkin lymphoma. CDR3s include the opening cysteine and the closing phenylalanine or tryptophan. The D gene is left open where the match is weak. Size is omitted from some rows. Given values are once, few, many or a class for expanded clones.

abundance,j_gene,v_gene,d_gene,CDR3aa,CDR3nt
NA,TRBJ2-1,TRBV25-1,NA,CASSEFRSGGSWWNEQFF,TGTGCCAGCAGTGAATTCCGTTCTGGCGGGTCTTGGTGGAATGAGCAGTTCTTC
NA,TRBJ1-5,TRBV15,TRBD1,CATSRAHRGNQPQHF,TGTGCCACCAGCAGGGCACACAGGGGAAATCAGCCCCAGCATTTT
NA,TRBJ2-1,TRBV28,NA,CASVWGDNEQFF,TGTGCCAGCGTTTGGGGGGACAATGAGCAGTTCTTC
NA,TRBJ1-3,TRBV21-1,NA,CASSKGGTGEDIIVPGNTIYF,TGTGCCAGCAGCAAAGGAGGGACAGGGGAGGACATAATAGTTCCTGGAAACACCATATATTTT
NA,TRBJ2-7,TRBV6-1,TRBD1,CASSLRQGASNEQYF,TGTGCCAGCAGTTTACGCCAGGGGGCGTCCAACGAGCAGTACTTC
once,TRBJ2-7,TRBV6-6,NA,CASSQDRQEQYF,TGTGCCAGCAGCCAAGACAGACAAGAGCAGTACTTC
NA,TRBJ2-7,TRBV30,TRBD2,CAWSSPRESLLYEQYF,TGTGCCTGGAGTTCTCCGCGGGAGTCCCTCTTGTACGAGCAGTACTTC
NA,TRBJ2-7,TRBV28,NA,CASIGPSFYEQYF,TGTGCCAGCATTGGACCATCCTTCTACGAGCAGTACTTC
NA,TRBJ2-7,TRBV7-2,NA,CASSLDGREQYF,TGTGCCAGCAGCTTAGACGGGAGAGAGCAGTACTTC
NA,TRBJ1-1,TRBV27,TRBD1,CASSLTRTGTLYTEAFF,TGTGCCAGCAGTTTAACCCGGACAGGGACCCTATACACTGAAGCTTTCTTT
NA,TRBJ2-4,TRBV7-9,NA,CASSSPGQGNIQYF,TGTGCCAGCAGCTCTCCTGGCCAGGGAAACATTCAGTACTTC
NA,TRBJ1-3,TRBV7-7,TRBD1,CASRGGQGTGTIYF,TGTGCCAGCAGGGGCGGACAGGGGACCGGCACCATATATTTT
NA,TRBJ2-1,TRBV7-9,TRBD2,CASSFSTTGLGEGYEQFF,TGTGCCAGCAGCTTTAGCACCACAGGACTAGGAGAGGGCTATGAGCAGTTCTTC
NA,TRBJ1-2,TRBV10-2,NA,CASSDRTDFYGYTF,TGCGCCAGCAGTGACAGGACGGACTTCTATGGCTACACCTTC
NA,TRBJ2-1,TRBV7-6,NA,CASSPHIGQSFTSSYNEQFF,TGTGCCAGCAGCCCCCATATTGGGCAGTCATTCACCAGCTCCTACAATGAGCAGTTCTTC